A single sample is the source of the 15 T cell receptor beta chains below, sequenced in a study of shared clonotypes between healthy human individuals. TCRdb's copy holds only in-frame clones and misses some; the assay was immunoSEQ multiplex PCR. The sample lists nearly 500,000 clones; around 78% were seen once. Sequencing used PBMCs. All receptors derive from a woman between 40 and 55 years old in good health. Some clones in this sample may be carry-over from other donors' samples.

CDR3 nucleotide sequence: TGTGCCAGCGGCCCGACAGGGACAGACGCAGATACGCAGTATTTT. Encoded protein: CASGPTGTDADTQYF. The chain carries TRBV9 and TRBJ2-3; 7 positions agree with TRBD1. Germline V gene lookup returns CDR1 SGDLS and CDR2 YYNGEE. Unmatched junction bases numbered 12, after V lost 7 bases and J lost 4 bases. There are 15 residues in the CDR3.

The CDR3 DNA reads as TGTGCCAGCAGTGAAGGGCGCTTCTACGAGCAGTACTTC. It codes for CASSEGRFYEQYF. This chain links TRBV6-1 with TRBJ2-7, with no clear D. The ends were cut back, 1 base at V and 3 bases at J, with 7 bases in the middle. Germline V lookup: CDR1 MNHNS, CDR2 SASEGT. CDR3 size: 13 residues.

A few counts support this clone. The chain combines TRBV28 with TRBJ2-2, with 9 bases fitting TRBD2. Germline assignment: CDR1 MDHEN and CDR2 SYDVKM. After removal of 10 bases from V and 10 bases from J, the junction contained 16 bases not matched to a gene. The CDR3 covers 15 residues. The CDR3, as DNA: TGTGCCACGACCATGGGGACTAGCCTGGTCACGGAGCTGTTTTTT. This codes for CATTMGTSLVTELFF.

Details on this clone: Germline is not matched at one junction end, which may reflect a read error. The sample holds other DNA sequences that translate to the same CDR3. The genes are TRBV25-1 and TRBJ1-3; no reliable D call. CDR1 MGHDK and CDR2 SYGVNS come from the germline V gene. The CDR3 has 17 amino acids. CDR3 region: CASSEYWELPSGNTIYF. CDR3 bases: TGTGCCAGCAGTGAATATTGGGAGTTACCGTCTGGAAACACCATATACTTT.

The chain couples TRBV28 to TRBJ2-2; possibly TRBD2 for D (5 bases). Deletions cut 4 bases from V and 4 bases from J, with 13 bases between. This CDR3 comprises 15 residues. Germline V CDR1 and CDR2: MDHEN, SYDVKM. The CDR3 region has the DNA TGTGCCAGCAGTTCCCAAGCTAGCCCCACCGGGGAGCTGTTTTTT. Translating it yields CASSSQASPTGELFF.

In the case of this clone: Other nucleotide sequences in the sample specify the same CDR3. J is TRBJ2-1 and V is TRBV19, with 11 nucleotides matching TRBD2. Germline-derived CDR1 and CDR2 are LNHDA and SQIVND (reference sequence). After removal of 4 bases from V and 7 bases from J, the junction contained 9 bases not matched to a gene. The CDR3 contains 16 residues. CDR3 DNA sequence: TGTGCCAGTAGTACCCCCCTAGCGGGAGGCGGGAATGAGCAGTTCTTC. Its translation is CASSTPLAGGGNEQFF.

The CDR3 nucleotides are TGTGCCAGCAGTGAATCTTGGGGGAGGGCCGACACCGGGGAGCTGTTTTTT. Its protein is CASSESWGRADTGELFF. The rearrangement joins TRBV25-1 to TRBJ2-2; 7 bases are a match to TRBD2. CDR1 is MGHDK and CDR2 is SYGVNS in the germline V gene. J gave up 3 bases and V 1 base, and 8 bases lay outside the gene matches. The CDR3 spans 17 residues.

Worth noting for this clone: A much bigger clone sits one base away, suggesting this may be a read error. Distinct nucleotide sequences in the sample also encode this CDR3. This sequence joins TRBV5-4 and TRBJ2-7, with 8 bases matching TRBD1. CDR1 SGHNT and CDR2 YYREEE come from the germline V gene (reference sequence). This CDR3 spans 14 amino acids. The CDR3, as DNA: TGTGCCAGCAGCCCCGGGACAGGTTTCCACGAGCAGTATTTC. This codes for CASSPGTGFHEQYF. Based on the CDR3 plus reference TRBV5-4 and TRBJ2-7, the full variable domain is ETGVTQSPTHLIKTRGQQVTLRCSSQSGHNTVSWYQQALGQGPQFIFQYYREEENGRGNFPPRFSGLQFPNYSSELNVNALELDDSALYLCASSPGTGFHEQYFGPGTRLTVT.

The chain combines TRBV18 with TRBJ2-5; 14 positions match TRBD2. The germline V gene encodes CDR1 KGHSH and CDR2 LQKENI. This CDR3 has 17 amino acids. Losses at the gene ends were 4 bases for V and 3 bases for J; bases not matched to a gene: 7. The CDR3 loop is CASSRTPGLAGEETQYF. DNA for the CDR3: TGTGCCAGCTCACGTACACCGGGACTAGCGGGAGAAGAGACCCAGTACTTC.

The genes are TRBV30 and TRBJ2-3; TRBD2 agrees at 7 bases. CDR1 and CDR2 (germline): GTSNPN, SVGIG (reference sequence). CDR3 length: 15 amino acids. V lost 4 bases, J lost 1 base, and 8 bases stayed unmatched. The chain's CDR3 is CAWKRAGAGTDTQYF. The CDR3 DNA follows: TGTGCCTGGAAACGGGCGGGAGCGGGCACAGATACGCAGTATTTT.

The rearrangement uses TRBV5-5 and TRBJ1-5; D is perhaps TRBD1 (6 bases). V lost 2 bases and J lost 3, with 15 bases in between. This CDR3 is built from 16 residues. Germline V CDR1 and CDR2: SGHKS, YYEKEE (reference sequence). CDR3 DNA: TGTGCCAGCAGCTTTGTAGCACAGGGCACCAATCAGCCCCAGCATTTT. Translating it yields CASSFVAQGTNQPQHF.

To note about this clone: This could be a read error, since a much larger clone is one nucleotide away. The chain has TRBV27 and TRBJ1-1; TRBD1 is a possible D gene (5 bases). V was cut by 1 base and J by 9 bases, with 15 bases left in between. CDR3 length equals 14 residues. Per the germline V gene, CDR1 is MNHEY and CDR2 is SMNVEV (reference sequence). The CDR3 nucleotides are TGTGCCAGCAGTTTATTGGGGGGAGAGTTTAAAGCTTTCTTT. Protein product: CASSLLGGEFKAFF.

The V and J genes are TRBV5-6 and TRBJ1-3, with D possibly matching TRBD1 (5 bases). V lost 6 bases to trimming and J lost 0 bases, with 16 bases between them. The V gene's germline CDR1 is SGHDT and CDR2 YYEEEE. The CDR3 has 16 residues. CDR3 DNA: TGTGCCAGCACCCATGGCCAGGGACTCTCTGGAAACACCATATATTTT. This sequence encodes CASTHGQGLSGNTIYF.

In the case of this clone: A much larger clone differs by one base, so this may be a read error. The CDR3 loop reads CASGSTTANTGELFF. The CDR3 DNA follows: TGCGCCAGCGGCTCAACTACCGCGAACACCGGGGAGCTGTTTTTT. The V call is TRBV5-1, the J call TRBJ2-2; no firm D call. The length of the CDR3 is 15 residues. CDR1 SGHRS and CDR2 YFSETQ come from the germline V gene. V shed 7 bases and J shed 0 bases, with 13 bases lying between them.

The CDR3 DNA is TGTGCCAGCAGCTTAAGGGCCCGGGACAGGGACGAGCAGTACTTC. The encoded protein is CASSLRARDRDEQYF. This chain links TRBV7-6 with TRBJ2-7; 9 bases map to TRBD1. The CDR3 runs 15 residues. The V gene end was trimmed by 2 bases and the J gene end by 5 bases; junction bases not matched to a gene: 7. Germline V CDR1 and CDR2: SGHVS, FNYEAQ.